Below, 28 T cell receptor beta chains from the same sample are listed, as sequenced in a study of OX40 agonist ivuxolimab in advanced cancers. TCRdb's copy holds only in-frame clones and misses some; the assay was immunoSEQ multiplex PCR. The repertoire holds around 41,000 clones, approximately 86% seen once, with 2.5% to 3% in the top ten. The starting material was CD4+ or CD8+ T cells sorted from blood, obtained in a trial of the OX40 agonist ivuxolimab. Receptors originate from an adult with an advanced solid tumor such as melanoma, head and neck, liver or kidney cancer.

The chain has TRBV25-1 and TRBJ2-1; TRBD2 agrees at 8 bases. Unmatched junction bases numbered 4, after V lost 4 bases and J lost 2 bases. CDR3 length equals 15 residues. Germline loops: CDR1 MGHDK, CDR2 SYGVNS. DNA for the CDR3: TGTGCCAGCAGTGGAGGAGCGGGAGCCTACAATGAGCAGTTCTTC. This codes for CASSGGAGAYNEQFF.

The V gene is TRBV5-1, the J gene TRBJ2-1; TRBD1 or TRBD2 may be the D gene (5 bases each). Trimming cost V 5 bases and J 6 bases, with 15 bases left between them. The CDR3 extends over 14 amino acids. Looked up from germline, CDR1 is SGHRS and CDR2 is YFSETQ. The CDR3 sequence is CASRTGTQGNEQFF. CDR3 nucleotides: TGCGCCAGCAGAACCGGGACCCAGGGCAATGAGCAGTTCTTC.

The chain employs TRBV7-2 and TRBJ2-1; D might be TRBD2 (5 bases). This CDR3 comprises 17 residues. With 3 bases removed from V and 4 bases from J, the gap between germline ends came to 19 bases. Per germline, CDR1 SGHTA and CDR2 FQGNSA. Here the CDR3 reads CASSFHPLAGTYNEQFF. The CDR3, as DNA: TGTGCCAGCAGCTTCCATCCTCTGGCGGGCACTTACAATGAGCAGTTCTTC.

The sample holds one count of this clone. This chain connects TRBV10-3 to TRBJ2-3; TRBD1 matches 10 bases. V dropped 10 bases and J dropped 4; count of bases not matched to a gene: 8. The CDR3 is 14 residues long. Germline V gives CDR1 ENHRY, CDR2 SYGVKD. CDR3 loop: CATRDRGIADTQYF. The CDR3 DNA reads as TGTGCCACCAGGGACAGGGGAATCGCAGATACGCAGTATTTT.

The chain links TRBV7-3 to TRBJ2-2; D is ambiguous. Germline CDR1 reads SGHTA; CDR2 reads FQGTGA. V was shortened by 3 bases and J by 0 bases, with 11 bases between the two germline ends. The CDR3 has 16 amino acids. The CDR3 region is CASSLGTNSNTGELFF. The CDR3 nucleotides read TGTGCCAGCAGCTTGGGCACGAATTCGAACACCGGGGAGCTGTTTTTT. Using reference TRBV7-3 and TRBJ2-2 for the parts outside the CDR3, the full variable domain is GAGVSQTPSNKVTEKGKYVELRCDPISGHTALYWYRQSLGQGPEFLIYFQGTGAADDSGLPNDRFFAVRPEGSVSTLKIQRTERGDSAVYLCASSLGTNSNTGELFFGEGSRLTVL.

J is TRBJ2-7 and V is TRBV9; tentatively, D is TRBD1 (6 bases). The CDR3 sequence is 14 residues long. Trimming stripped 7 bases from V and 5 bases from J, with 19 bases between. The germline gives CDR1 SGDLS, CDR2 YYNGEE. The CDR3 reads CASASGTKVHEQYF. In DNA, the CDR3 is TGTGCCAGCGCGTCCGGGACAAAGGTCCACGAGCAGTACTTC.

The gene calls are TRBV25-1 and TRBJ2-3, with 13 bases fitting TRBD2. V was pared by 1 base and J by 5 bases, with 6 bases of the junction left unmatched. CDR3 size: 17 residues. CDR1 and CDR2 from the germline V gene are MGHDK and SYGVNS. CDR3 region: CASSESRTSGGRDTQYF. DNA for the CDR3: TGTGCCAGCAGTGAATCTCGGACTAGCGGGGGTCGAGATACGCAGTATTTT.

The rearrangement links TRBV29-1 to TRBJ2-6; possibly TRBD2 for D (6 bases). Trimming cost V 2 bases and J 3 bases, with 8 bases left between them. Looked up from germline, CDR1 is SQVTM and CDR2 is ANQGSEA. This CDR3 is 14 amino acids long. CDR3 protein: CSVELAYGANVLTF. CDR3 DNA: TGCAGCGTTGAACTAGCGTATGGGGCCAACGTCCTGACTTTC. Supplemented by reference TRBV29-1 and TRBJ2-6, the full variable domain reads SAVISQKPSRDICQRGTSLTIQCQVDSQVTMMFWYRQQPGQSLTLIATANQGSEATYESGFVIDKFPISRPNLTFSTLTVSNMSPEDSSIYLCSVELAYGANVLTFGAGSRLTVL.

The J gene is TRBJ2-7, the V gene TRBV10-3, with TRBD2 matching 8 bases. V gave up 5 bases and J gave up 2 bases; unmatched junction bases: 2. This CDR3 is built from 13 residues. The germline V gene has CDR1 ENHRY and CDR2 SYGVKD. The CDR3 coding sequence is TGTGCCATCAGTTCTAGCGGGCCCTACGAGCAGTACTTC. The encoded protein is CAISSSGPYEQYF.

V is TRBV5-4 and J is TRBJ2-7; 8 positions agree with TRBD1. Germline loops: CDR1 SGHNT, CDR2 YYREEE (reference sequence). The CDR3 has 15 residues. J lost 5 bases, V lost 4 bases, and 11 bases had no gene match. The CDR3 reads CASSPRGTGGDEQYF. The CDR3 bases are TGTGCCAGCAGCCCCCGTGGGACAGGAGGGGACGAGCAGTACTTC.

This rearrangement joins TRBV11-3 to TRBJ2-3, with unresolved D. The CDR3 runs to 12 residues. Per germline, CDR1 SGHNT and CDR2 YENEEA. V shed 8 bases and J shed 2 bases, with 8 bases lying between them. CDR3 bases: TGTGCCAGCCTCCTTGACACAGATACGCAGTATTTT. Protein: CASLLDTDTQYF.

The J gene is TRBJ2-7, the V gene TRBV18; D call uncertain. Germline V gene lookup returns CDR1 KGHSH and CDR2 LQKENI. Trimming left V 3 bases short and J 4 bases short, with 7 bases between. The CDR3 has 12 amino acids. This chain's CDR3 is CASSPLGYEQYF. CDR3 nucleotide sequence: TGTGCCAGCTCACCGCTAGGTTACGAGCAGTACTTC.

This CDR3 reads CAISESDRGRNEKLFF. CDR3 DNA sequence: TGTGCCATCAGTGAGTCAGACAGGGGGCGAAATGAAAAACTGTTTTTT. The chain uses TRBV10-3 and TRBJ1-4; 10 nucleotides match TRBD1. V trimming: 0 bases; J trimming: 5 bases; junction bases outside the gene matches: 3. This CDR3 has 16 amino acids. Per germline, CDR1 ENHRY and CDR2 SYGVKD.

This chain links TRBV30 with TRBJ1-2; D ambiguous. CDR1 is GTSNPN and CDR2 is SVGIG in the germline V gene (reference sequence). With 3 bases removed from V and 7 bases from J, the gap between germline ends came to 9 bases. The CDR3 is 11 amino acids. Here the CDR3 reads CAWRGGRGYTF. The CDR3 coding sequence is TGTGCCTGGAGGGGAGGGCGTGGCTACACCTTC.

The J gene is TRBJ2-4, the V gene TRBV11-2; D unclear. Germline V CDR1 and CDR2: SGHAT, FQNNGV. There are 13 residues in the CDR3. The germline V and J ends were trimmed by 5 bases and 5 bases, with 10 bases remaining between them. Written as DNA, the CDR3 is TGTGCCAGCAGCCTTAACACCCAAAACATTCAGTACTTC. Translating it yields CASSLNTQNIQYF.

In this sample, this clone turned up a few times. The chain has TRBV7-2 and TRBJ1-2; 8 bases map to TRBD1. The CDR3 runs 14 residues. In germline, CDR1 is SGHTA, CDR2 FQGNSA. Germline trimming cut 1 base from V and 6 bases from J; bases unmatched to any gene: 4. The CDR3 spells CASSLVAGGDGYTF. The CDR3 coding sequence is TGTGCCAGCAGCTTAGTAGCAGGGGGCGATGGCTACACCTTC.

CDR3 sequence reads: CASSPHGGSPYEQYF. As DNA, the CDR3 is TGTGCCAGCAGTCCCCACGGGGGGTCCCCCTACGAGCAGTACTTC. The V and J genes are TRBV27 and TRBJ2-7; 7 positions agree with TRBD2. The CDR3 is made up of 15 amino acids. Looked up from germline, CDR1 is MNHEY and CDR2 is SMNVEV (reference sequence). Trimming removed 5 bases from V and 2 bases from J; junction bases left unmatched: 9.

This rearrangement joins TRBV21-1 to TRBJ1-1. TRBV21-1 is a known pseudogene. The CDR3 sequence is 14 residues long. The CDR3 nucleotides are TGTGCCAGCAGCAAAGGGATGAAGGGTTGGGAAGCTTTCTTT. Its protein is CASSKGMKGWEAFF.

This clone was detected only once. The chain joins TRBV28 to TRBJ2-7, with D perhaps matching TRBD2 (5 bases). Per the germline V gene, CDR1 is MDHEN and CDR2 is SYDVKM. Trimming stripped 4 bases from V and 6 bases from J, with 16 bases between. This CDR3 region has 14 residues. The CDR3 DNA sequence: TGTGCCAGCAGTTCCCCCCGGCGGGTTGGCGAGCAGTACTTC. This sequence encodes CASSSPRRVGEQYF.

The chain employs TRBV5-5 and TRBJ2-3; 7 nucleotides match TRBD2. The germline V gene has CDR1 SGHKS and CDR2 YYEKEE (reference sequence). V shed 4 bases and J 5 bases; nucleotides not matched to a gene: 19. The CDR3 has 18 amino acids. DNA for the CDR3: TGTGCCAGCAGCCCTCGTCGGGGGGTATCCCTCGGGGGAGATACGCAGTATTTT. It yields the protein CASSPRRGVSLGGDTQYF. Full variable domain (outside the CDR3, taken from reference TRBV5-5 and TRBJ2-3): DAGVTQSPTHLIKTRGQQVTLRCSPISGHKSVSWYQQVLGQGPQFIFQYYEKEERGRGNFPDRFSARQFPNYSSELNVNALLLGDSALYLCASSPRRGVSLGGDTQYFGPGTRLTVL.

This chain uses TRBV28 with TRBJ2-7; no firm D call. Germline V lookup: CDR1 MDHEN, CDR2 SYDVKM. This CDR3 is 14 amino acids long. V gave up 3 bases and J gave up 6 bases, with 15 bases separating them. CDR3 sequence: CASSFPATFGEQYF. The CDR3 DNA reads TGTGCCAGCAGTTTCCCCGCGACGTTCGGCGAGCAGTACTTC.

The rearrangement joins TRBV10-3 to TRBJ2-2; D gene unclear. This CDR3 contains 13 residues. Trimming cost V 3 bases and J 4 bases, with 6 bases left between them. Germline V gene data show CDR1 as ENHRY and CDR2 as SYGVKD. The CDR3 loop is CAISDESTGELFF. As DNA, the CDR3 is TGTGCCATCAGTGACGAGAGCACCGGGGAGCTGTTTTTT.

This chain uses TRBV29-1 with TRBJ2-6; tentatively, D is TRBD1 (6 bases). Trimming left V 7 bases short and J 0 bases short, with 10 bases between. CDR3 length: 14 amino acids. Germline V CDR1 and CDR2: SQVTM, ANQGSEA. The CDR3 here is CSAQGHSGANVLTF. CDR3 nucleotides: TGCAGCGCTCAGGGGCACTCTGGGGCCAACGTCCTGACTTTC.

The chain couples TRBV28 to TRBJ2-7; 7 nucleotides match TRBD1. The CDR3 length is 14 residues. CDR1 is MDHEN and CDR2 is SYDVKM in the germline V gene. The trim removed 5 bases at V and 3 bases at J, leaving 7 bases unmatched. CDR3 DNA: TGTGCCAGCAGTCTCCGGGACAGCGGCTACGAGCAGTACTTC. Amino acids: CASSLRDSGYEQYF.

This chain links TRBV6-4 with TRBJ2-1, with 10 bases lining up with TRBD1. The V and J ends lost 6 bases and 13 bases, in that order; junction bases with no gene match: 6. This CDR3 has 12 residues. Per germline, CDR1 MRHNA and CDR2 SNTAGT. CDR3 sequence (DNA): TGTGCCAGCAGCCACGGACAGGGGGAACAGTTCTTC. Amino acid sequence: CASSHGQGEQFF.

With regard to this clone: The germline gene is not matched at one end of the junction; a read error may be the cause. V gene TRBV7-7 combines with J gene TRBJ1-5; unclear D gene. The CDR3 covers 13 residues. The germline V gene has CDR1 SSHAT and CDR2 FNYEAQ (reference sequence). The CDR3 DNA sequence: TGTGCTAGCAGCTTAGATAGTGGTCAGCCCCAGCATTTT. Protein product: CASSLDSGQPQHF.

This chain uses TRBV6-5 with TRBJ2-2, with D uncertain. The CDR3 runs 15 residues. Per the germline V gene, CDR1 is MNHEY and CDR2 is SVGAGI. V lost 2 bases and J 2 bases, leaving 9 bases between the germline ends. CDR3 DNA: TGTGCCAGCAGTTACGGCTCGAGAAACACCGGGGAGCTGTTTTTT. It is translated as CASSYGSRNTGELFF.

The V gene is TRBV28, the J gene TRBJ2-1; no clear D. This CDR3 is built from 12 residues. Trimming left V 8 bases short and J 8 bases short, with 13 bases between. Germline assignment: CDR1 MDHEN and CDR2 SYDVKM. CDR3 protein: CASVDPIHEQFF. CDR3 nucleotide sequence: TGTGCCAGCGTAGACCCCATCCATGAGCAGTTCTTC.